The rows below give T cell receptor beta chains drawn from one sample of a study of beta chain features in type 1 diabetes. The assay was immunoSEQ multiplex PCR, and TCRdb's table has in-frame clones only and misses some. In the table there are a few hundred thousand clones, approximately 31% of which are singletons. Sequences were obtained from naive CD4+ T cells from blood. These receptors were taken from a young man in good health. The CDR3 runs from the conserved cysteine through the conserved F or W. D genes are given only for firm matches. For some rows the clone size is stated as once, few or many, or as a class when expanded; others skip it.

>few|TRBJ1-4|TRBV25-1|.
TGTGCCAGCAGTGATCCCGGACAGGAAAAACTGTTTTTT
CASSDPGQEKLFF
>.|TRBJ2-7|TRBV29-1|TRBD2
TGCAGCGTTGCCGGACTAGCGAAGGTCGAGCAGTACTTC
CSVAGLAKVEQYF
>few|TRBJ2-5|TRBV28|TRBD2
TGTGCCAGCAGTTTAAGACTAGCGGGACAAGAGACCCAGTACTTC
CASSLRLAGQETQYF
>.|TRBJ2-1|TRBV7-3|TRBD2
TGTGCCAGCAGCTCACCCGGGACTAGCGGGAATCAAGGGGGCTCCTACAATGAGCAGTTCTTC
CASSSPGTSGNQGGSYNEQFF
>.|TRBJ2-2|TRBV5-1|.
TGCGCCAGCAGCCTACAGGTGGCCGGGGAGCTGTTTTTT
CASSLQVAGELFF
>.|TRBJ2-7|TRBV7-2|.
TGTGCCAGCAGCCTCCGACAGCCCTCCTACGAGCAGTACTTC
CASSLRQPSYEQYF
>.|TRBJ2-7|TRBV7-9|.
TGTGCCAGCAGTTTAACCTACGAGCAGTACTTC
CASSLTYEQYF
>.|TRBJ2-7|TRBV30|TRBD2
TGTGCCTGGAGTCCCGGGAGGGACCGCGAGCAGTACTTC
CAWSPGRDREQYF
>few|TRBJ2-7|TRBV29-1|.
TGCAGCGTTGACGGAACAGGGTGGGAGCAGTACTTC
CSVDGTGWEQYF
>few|TRBJ1-3|TRBV29-1|TRBD1
TGCAGCGTTGGTGAGGGGGCGAGCGGAAACACCATATATTTT
CSVGEGASGNTIYF
>.|TRBJ2-4|TRBV2|.
TGTGCCAGCAGTGAAGAGAAGGGTTCCATTCAGTACTTC
CASSEEKGSIQYF